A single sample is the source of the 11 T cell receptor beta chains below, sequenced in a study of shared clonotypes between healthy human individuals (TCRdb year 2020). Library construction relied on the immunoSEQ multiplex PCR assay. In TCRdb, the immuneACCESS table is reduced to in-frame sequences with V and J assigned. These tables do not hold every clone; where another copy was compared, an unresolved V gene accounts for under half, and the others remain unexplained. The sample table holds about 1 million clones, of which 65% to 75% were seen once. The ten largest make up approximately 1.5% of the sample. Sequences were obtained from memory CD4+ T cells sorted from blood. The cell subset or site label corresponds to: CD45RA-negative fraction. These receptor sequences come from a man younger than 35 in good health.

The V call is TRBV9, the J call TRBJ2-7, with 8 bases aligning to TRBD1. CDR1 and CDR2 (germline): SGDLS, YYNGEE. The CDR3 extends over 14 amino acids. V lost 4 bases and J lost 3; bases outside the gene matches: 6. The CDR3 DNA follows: TGTGCCAGCAGCCCTCGGACAGGGCTCTACGAGCAGTACTTC. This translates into CASSPRTGLYEQYF.

The DNA for the CDR3 is TGTGCCAGCAGTCCCAGGGGCACGGGAACTAATGAAAAACTGTTTTTT. Its translation is CASSPRGTGTNEKLFF. J is TRBJ1-4 and V is TRBV28; D is perhaps TRBD1 (6 bases). The CDR3 contains 16 residues. Germline V gene sequence: CDR1 MDHEN, CDR2 SYDVKM. V was pared by 5 bases and J by 1 base, with 14 bases between. Using reference TRBV28 and TRBJ1-4 for the parts outside the CDR3, the full variable domain is DVKVTQSSRYLVKRTGEKVFLECVQDMDHENMFWYRQDPGLGLRLIYFSYDVKMKEKGDIPEGYSVSREKKERFSLILESASTNQTSMYLCASSPRGTGTNEKLFFGSGTQLSVL.

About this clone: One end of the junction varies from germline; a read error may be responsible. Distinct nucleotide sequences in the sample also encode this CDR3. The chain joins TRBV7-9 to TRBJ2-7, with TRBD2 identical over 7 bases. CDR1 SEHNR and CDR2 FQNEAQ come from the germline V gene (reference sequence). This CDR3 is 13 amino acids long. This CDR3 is CASSLAVSYEQYF. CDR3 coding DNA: TGTGCCAGCAGCCTAGCGGTTTCCTACGAGCAGTACTTC.

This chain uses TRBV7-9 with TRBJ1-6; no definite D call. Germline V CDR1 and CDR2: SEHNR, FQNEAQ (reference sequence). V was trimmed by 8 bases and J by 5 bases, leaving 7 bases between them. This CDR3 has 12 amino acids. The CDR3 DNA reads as TGTGCCAGCGGCCTCAATAATTCACCCCTCCACTTT. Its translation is CASGLNNSPLHF. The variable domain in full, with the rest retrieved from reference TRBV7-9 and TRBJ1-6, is DTGVSQNPRHKITKRGQNVTFRCDPISEHNRLYWYRQTLGQGPEFLTYFQNEAQLEKSRLLSDRFSAERPKGSFSTLEIQRTEQGDSAMYLCASGLNNSPLHFGNGTRLTVT.

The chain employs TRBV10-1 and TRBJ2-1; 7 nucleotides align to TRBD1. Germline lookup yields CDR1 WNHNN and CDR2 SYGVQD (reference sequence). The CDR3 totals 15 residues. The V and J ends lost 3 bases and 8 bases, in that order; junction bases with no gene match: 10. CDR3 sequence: CASSDGQAGIDEQFF. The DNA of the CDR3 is TGCGCCAGCAGTGACGGACAGGCAGGTATAGATGAGCAGTTCTTC.

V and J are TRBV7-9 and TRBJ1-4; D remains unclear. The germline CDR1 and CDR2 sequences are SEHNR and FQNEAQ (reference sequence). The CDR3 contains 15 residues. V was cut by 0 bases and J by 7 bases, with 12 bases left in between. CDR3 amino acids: CASSLAGVIGEKLFF. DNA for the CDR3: TGTGCCAGCAGCTTAGCTGGGGTGATAGGTGAAAAACTGTTTTTT.

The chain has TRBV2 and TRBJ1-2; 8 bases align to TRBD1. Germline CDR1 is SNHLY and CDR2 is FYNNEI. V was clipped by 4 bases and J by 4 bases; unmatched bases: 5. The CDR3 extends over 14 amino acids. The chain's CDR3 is CASSARDRSYGYTF. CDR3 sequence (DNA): TGTGCCAGCAGTGCACGGGACAGGAGCTATGGCTACACCTTC. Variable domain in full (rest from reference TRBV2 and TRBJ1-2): EPEVTQTPSHQVTQMGQEVILRCVPISNHLYFYWYRQILGQKVEFLVSFYNNEISEKSEIFDDQFSVERPDGSNFTLKIRSTKLEDSAMYFCASSARDRSYGYTFGSGTRLTVV.

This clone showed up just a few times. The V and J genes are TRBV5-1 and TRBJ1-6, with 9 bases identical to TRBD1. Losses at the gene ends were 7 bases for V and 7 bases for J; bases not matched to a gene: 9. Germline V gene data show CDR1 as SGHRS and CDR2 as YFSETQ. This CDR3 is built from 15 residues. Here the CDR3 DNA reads TGCGCCAGCGAAGCGGGACAGGGTAAAAATTCACCCCTCCACTTT. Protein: CASEAGQGKNSPLHF.

CDR3 coding DNA: TGTGCCAGCAGCGCGAAACCGGGACTAGCGGCCTCAGATACGCAGTATTTT. Residues: CASSAKPGLAASDTQYF. This sequence joins TRBV5-6 and TRBJ2-3; TRBD2 matches 11 bases. Trimming removed 4 bases from V and 4 bases from J; junction bases left unmatched: 11. The germline V gene encodes CDR1 SGHDT and CDR2 YYEEEE. There are 17 residues in the CDR3.

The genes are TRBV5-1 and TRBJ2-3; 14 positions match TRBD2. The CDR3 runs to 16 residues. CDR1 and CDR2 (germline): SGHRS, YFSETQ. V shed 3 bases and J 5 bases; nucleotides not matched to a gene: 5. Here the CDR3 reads CASSSGLAGAQDTQYF. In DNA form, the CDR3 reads TGCGCCAGCAGCTCGGGACTAGCGGGAGCGCAAGATACGCAGTATTTT.

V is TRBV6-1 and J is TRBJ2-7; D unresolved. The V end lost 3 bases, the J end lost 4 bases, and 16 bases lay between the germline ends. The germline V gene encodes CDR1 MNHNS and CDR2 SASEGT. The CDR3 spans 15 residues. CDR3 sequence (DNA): TGTGCCAGCAGTGACCGGTCCCAGGCCACGTACGAGCAGTACTTC. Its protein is CASSDRSQATYEQYF.